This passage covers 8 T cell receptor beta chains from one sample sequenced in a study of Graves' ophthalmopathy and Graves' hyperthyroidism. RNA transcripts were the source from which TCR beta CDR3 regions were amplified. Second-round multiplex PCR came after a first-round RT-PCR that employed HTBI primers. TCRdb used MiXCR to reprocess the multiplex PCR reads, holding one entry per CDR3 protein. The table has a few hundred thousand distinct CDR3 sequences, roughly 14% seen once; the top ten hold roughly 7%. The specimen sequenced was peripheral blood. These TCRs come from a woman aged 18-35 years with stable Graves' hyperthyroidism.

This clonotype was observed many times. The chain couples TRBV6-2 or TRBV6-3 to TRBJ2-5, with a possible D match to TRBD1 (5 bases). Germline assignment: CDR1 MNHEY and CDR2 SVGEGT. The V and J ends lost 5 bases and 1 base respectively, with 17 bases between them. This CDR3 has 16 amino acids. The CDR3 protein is CASSLISQGFQETQYF. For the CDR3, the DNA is TGTGCCAGCAGTCTTATCTCCCAGGGATTCCAAGAGACCCAGTACTTC.

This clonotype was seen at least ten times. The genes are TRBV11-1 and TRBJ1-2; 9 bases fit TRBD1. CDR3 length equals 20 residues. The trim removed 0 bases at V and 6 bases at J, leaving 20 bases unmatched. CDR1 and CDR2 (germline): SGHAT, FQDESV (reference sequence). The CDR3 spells CASSLAEFRDRVLLRHGYTF. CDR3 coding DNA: TGTGCCAGCAGCTTAGCCGAGTTCCGGGACAGGGTCCTTCTCCGTCATGGCTACACCTTC. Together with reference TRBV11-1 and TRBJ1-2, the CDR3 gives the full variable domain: EAEVAQSPRYKITEKSQAVAFWCDPISGHATLYWYRQILGQGPELLVQFQDESVVDDSQLPKDRFSAERLKGVDSTLKIQPAELGDSAMYLCASSLAEFRDRVLLRHGYTFGSGTRLTVV.

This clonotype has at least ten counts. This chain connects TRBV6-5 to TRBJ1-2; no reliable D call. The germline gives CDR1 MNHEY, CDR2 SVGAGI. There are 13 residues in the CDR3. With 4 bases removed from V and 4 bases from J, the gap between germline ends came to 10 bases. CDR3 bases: TGTGCCAGCAGTTCGGACGTCCGCTATGGCTACACCTTC. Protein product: CASSSDVRYGYTF.

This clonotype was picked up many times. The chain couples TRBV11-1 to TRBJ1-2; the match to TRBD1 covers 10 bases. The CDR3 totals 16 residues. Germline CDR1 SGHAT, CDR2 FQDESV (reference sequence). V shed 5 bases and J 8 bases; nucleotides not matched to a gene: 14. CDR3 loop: CASSPFAGTGASGYTF. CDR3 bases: TGTGCCAGCAGCCCGTTTGCCGGGACAGGGGCTTCGGGCTACACCTTC. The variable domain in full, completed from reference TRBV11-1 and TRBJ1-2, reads EAEVAQSPRYKITEKSQAVAFWCDPISGHATLYWYRQILGQGPELLVQFQDESVVDDSQLPKDRFSAERLKGVDSTLKIQPAELGDSAMYLCASSPFAGTGASGYTFGSGTRLTVV.

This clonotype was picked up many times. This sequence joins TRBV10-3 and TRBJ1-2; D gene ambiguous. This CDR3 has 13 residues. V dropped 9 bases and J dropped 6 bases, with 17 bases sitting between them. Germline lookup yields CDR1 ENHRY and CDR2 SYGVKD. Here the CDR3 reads CAMTDGRVNGYTF. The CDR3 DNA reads TGTGCCATGACGGACGGACGGGTGAATGGCTACACCTTC.

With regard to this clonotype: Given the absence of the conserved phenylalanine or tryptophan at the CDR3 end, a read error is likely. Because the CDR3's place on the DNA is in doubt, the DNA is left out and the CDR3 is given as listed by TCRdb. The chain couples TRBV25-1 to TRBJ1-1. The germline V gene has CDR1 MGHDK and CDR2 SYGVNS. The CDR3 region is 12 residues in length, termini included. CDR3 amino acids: CASSGGGTEACL.

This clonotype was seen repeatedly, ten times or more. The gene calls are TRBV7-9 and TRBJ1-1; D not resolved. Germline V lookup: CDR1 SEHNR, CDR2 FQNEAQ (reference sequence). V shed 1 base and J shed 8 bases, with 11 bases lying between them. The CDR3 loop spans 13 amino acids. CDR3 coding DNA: TGTGCCAGCAGCTTAGTCCCGGATAAAGAAGCTTTCTTT. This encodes CASSLVPDKEAFF.

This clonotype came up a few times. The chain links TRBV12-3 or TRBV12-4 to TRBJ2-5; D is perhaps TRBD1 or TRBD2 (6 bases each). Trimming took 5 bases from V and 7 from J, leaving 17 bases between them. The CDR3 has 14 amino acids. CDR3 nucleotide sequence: TGTGCCAGCAGTCCCGCGGGACAACTCGCGACCCAGTACTTC. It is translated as CASSPAGQLATQYF.